Each of the 24 T cell receptor beta chains below was sequenced from the same sample in a study of blood T cells in healthy people across ages. Using a J-beta primer mix together with a sample-barcoded 5' primer, a second PCR was run for roughly 6 to 11 cycles. A single record per CDR3 protein comes from TCRdb applying MiXCR to the 5' RACE reads. The sample carries 780,000 or so distinct CDR3 sequences, 50% to 65% recorded once. The sample taken for sequencing was blood. Receptors were obtained from a man aged 80 or over in good health.

The CDR3 loop reads CSAERGTEAFF. DNA for the CDR3: TGCAGCGCTGAGAGAGGCACTGAAGCTTTCTTT. The chain employs TRBV29-1 and TRBJ1-1; no definite D call. V dropped 7 bases and J dropped 4 bases, with 10 bases sitting between them. The CDR3 length is 11 residues. Germline V gives CDR1 SQVTM, CDR2 ANQGSEA.

This clonotype has only a few counts. The rearrangement joins TRBV4-1 to TRBJ2-7; the D is unclear. The CDR3 length is 15 residues. The V end was cut by 3 bases, the J end by 2 bases, with 14 bases between. The V gene's germline CDR1 is MGHRA and CDR2 YSYEKL. CDR3 sequence: CASSQWQVNTYEQYF. CDR3 in DNA: TGCGCCAGCAGCCAGTGGCAGGTAAACACCTACGAGCAGTACTTC.

The rearrangement joins TRBV28 to TRBJ2-1; 9 bases are a match to TRBD1. CDR1 and CDR2 (germline): MDHEN, SYDVKM. Unmatched junction bases numbered 8, after V lost 5 bases and J lost 6 bases. The CDR3 totals 15 residues. DNA of the CDR3: TGTGCCAGCAGTCACGGACAGGGGTTTGGCAATGAGCAGTTCTTC. The encoded protein is CASSHGQGFGNEQFF.

The chain couples TRBV28 to TRBJ2-7; possibly TRBD1 for D (5 bases). Gene TRBJ2-5 matches the end of the DNA better, so the J call may be wrong. CDR1 and CDR2 (germline): MDHEN, SYDVKM. This CDR3 is built from 15 residues. This CDR3 reads CASSSTQGYQETQYF. The CDR3 nucleotides are TGTGCCAGCAGTTCGACCCAGGGATATCAAGAGACCCAGTACTTC.

The genes are TRBV2 and TRBJ2-1; 7 positions match TRBD2. Per the germline V gene, CDR1 is SNHLY and CDR2 is FYNNEI. The CDR3 has 13 amino acids. Trimming removed 4 bases from V and 9 bases from J; junction bases left unmatched: 6. DNA of the CDR3: TGTGCCAGCAGTGGAGGACTAGGAACTGAGCAGTTCTTC. This codes for CASSGGLGTEQFF. The variable domain in full, with the rest retrieved from reference TRBV2 and TRBJ2-1, is EPEVTQTPSHQVTQMGQEVILRCVPISNHLYFYWYRQILGQKVEFLVSFYNNEISEKSEIFDDQFSVERPDGSNFTLKIRSTKLEDSAMYFCASSGGLGTEQFFGPGTRLTVL.

CDR3 in DNA: TGTGCCAGCTCGCCTACCCGCGGGGGCGCCGGCTATGGCTACACCTTC. Protein product: CASSPTRGGAGYGYTF. J is TRBJ1-2 and V is TRBV18, with D possibly being TRBD1 (6 bases). V lost 6 bases and J lost 4, with 21 bases in between. This CDR3 comprises 16 residues. Germline V gene data show CDR1 as KGHSH and CDR2 as LQKENI. The full variable domain, completed using reference TRBV18 and TRBJ1-2, is NAGVMQNPRHLVRRRGQEARLRCSPMKGHSHVYWYRQLPEEGLKFMVYLQKENIIDESGMPKERFSAEFPKEGPSILRIQQVVRGDSAAYFCASSPTRGGAGYGYTFGSGTRLTVV.

This clonotype was found a few times. V gene TRBV29-1 combines with J gene TRBJ2-5; 8 bases are shared with TRBD1. The CDR3 contains 12 residues. V dropped 7 bases and J dropped 4; count of bases not matched to a gene: 5. Germline CDR1 is SQVTM and CDR2 is ANQGSEA. The CDR3 sequence is CSAPTGAETQYF. CDR3 DNA: TGCAGCGCGCCGACAGGGGCAGAGACCCAGTACTTC.

Comments on this clonotype: At one end, the junction sequence differs from germline, possibly due to a read error. The rearrangement joins TRBV24-1 to TRBJ2-3, with TRBD2 matching 14 bases. The CDR3 has 18 residues. CDR1 and CDR2 from the germline V gene are KGHDR and SFDVKD. The DNA of the CDR3 is TGTACCACCAGTGACTCGGGACTAGCGGGAGACAGCACAGATACGCAGTATTTT. Translated: CTTSDSGLAGDSTDTQYF.

This clonotype showed up just once. The chain couples TRBV15 to TRBJ2-3; 11 nucleotides line up with TRBD1. The CDR3 sequence is 17 residues long. After removal of 0 bases from V and 1 base from J, the junction contained 3 bases not matched to a gene. Germline V lookup: CDR1 LNHNV, CDR2 YYDKDF (reference sequence). CDR3 loop: CATSRDRTGGGTDTQYF. The CDR3 nucleotides read TGTGCCACCAGCAGAGATAGGACAGGGGGCGGCACAGATACGCAGTATTTT.

The chain's CDR3 is CASSGAERYAYF. CDR3 nucleotide sequence: TGCGCCAGCAGTGGAGCGGAAAGATACGCGTATTTT. This rearrangement joins TRBV4-1 to TRBJ2-3; D may be TRBD2 (5 bases). Germline V gives CDR1 MGHRA, CDR2 YSYEKL. V was clipped by 6 bases and J by 14 bases, with 18 bases between them. The CDR3 covers 12 residues.

For the CDR3, the DNA is TGTGCCATCAGTGAGTTTGCAGGGGGCAGCACAGATACGCAGTATTTT. Translation gives CAISEFAGGSTDTQYF. V is TRBV10-3 and J is TRBJ2-3, with TRBD1 matching over 8 bases. Germline V gives CDR1 ENHRY, CDR2 SYGVKD. The CDR3 extends over 16 amino acids. V lost 1 base to trimming and J lost 0 bases; unmatched junction nucleotides: 3.

The sample holds a few counts of this clonotype. The chain uses TRBV12-3 or TRBV12-4 and TRBJ2-7; 9 bases agree with TRBD2. This CDR3 is 14 amino acids long. Trimming cost V 8 bases and J 3 bases; bases outside gene matches: 8. As DNA, the CDR3 is TGTGCCAGCCAACAAGCGGGAGGCCTCTACGAGCAGTACTTC. This encodes CASQQAGGLYEQYF.

This chain joins TRBV6-2 or TRBV6-3 and TRBJ2-1, with 14 bases fitting TRBD2. Germline-derived CDR1 and CDR2 are MNHEY and SVGEGT. This CDR3 has 15 residues. V gave up 6 bases and J gave up 8 bases; unmatched junction bases: 6. The CDR3 sequence is CASRRLAGGPYEQFF. The CDR3 DNA reads as TGTGCCAGCAGAAGACTAGCGGGAGGGCCCTATGAGCAGTTCTTC.

The J gene is TRBJ2-5, the V gene TRBV20-1; 10 nucleotides align to TRBD2. Judging by the DNA end, TRBJ2-7 fits better; the J call may be wrong. Germline assignment: CDR1 DFQATT and CDR2 SNEGSKA (reference sequence). The CDR3 has 15 residues. CDR3 coding DNA: TGCAGTGCTGCGCTGCCTCTAGCGGGAGTCTACGAGCAGTACTTC. It encodes CSAALPLAGVYEQYF.

CDR3 residues: CASSLGDSGYEQYF. DNA for the CDR3: TGTGCCAGCAGTTTAGGGGACAGTGGCTACGAGCAGTACTTC. The chain recombines TRBV12-3 or TRBV12-4 with TRBJ2-7; 7 nucleotides match TRBD1. CDR3 length: 14 residues. J lost 3 bases, V lost 1 base, and 3 bases had no gene match.

V is TRBV12-3 or TRBV12-4 and J is TRBJ2-7; D unresolved. This CDR3 is 14 amino acids long. V dropped 2 bases and J dropped 4 bases, with 12 bases sitting between them. CDR3 nucleotide sequence: TGTGCCAGCAGTTTACAGCTTGACCGATACGAGCAGTACTTC. Protein product: CASSLQLDRYEQYF.

This rearrangement joins TRBV27 to TRBJ2-1, with D tentatively TRBD2 (5 bases). The V gene's germline CDR1 is MNHEY and CDR2 SMNVEV (reference sequence). Trimming took 6 bases from V and 2 from J, leaving 26 bases between them. The CDR3 sequence is 19 residues long. The CDR3 here is CASSPPWLEAAFPYNEQFF. The CDR3 region has the DNA TGTGCCAGCAGCCCCCCATGGCTGGAGGCTGCCTTCCCCTACAATGAGCAGTTCTTC.

The V gene is TRBV4-2, the J gene TRBJ2-4, with a weak D call TRBD2 (5 bases). The last part of the DNA fits TRBJ2-7 better; the J call may be wrong. Germline V CDR1 and CDR2: LGHNA, YNFKEQ. The CDR3 has 13 residues. This CDR3 is CASSQDGGFEQYF. CDR3 DNA: TGTGCCAGCAGCCAAGATGGAGGATTCGAGCAGTACTTC.

This clonotype was seen a handful of times. V usage is TRBV5-1 and J usage is TRBJ2-3, with 9 bases fitting TRBD1. Germline V gives CDR1 SGHRS, CDR2 YFSETQ. This CDR3 has 16 amino acids. V shed 2 bases and J 3 bases; nucleotides not matched to a gene: 7. The CDR3 nucleotides read TGCGCCAGCAGCTTAGGCGGGACAGGGATAACAGATACGCAGTATTTT. Its translation is CASSLGGTGITDTQYF.

The chain combines TRBV9 with TRBJ2-1; tentatively, D is TRBD1 (5 bases). V lost 0 bases, J lost 8 bases, and 12 bases lay in between. CDR3 size: 14 residues. CDR1 and CDR2 (germline): SGDLS, YYNGEE. The CDR3 reads CASSVGDSSYEQFF. Written as DNA, the CDR3 is TGTGCCAGCAGCGTAGGCGACAGTTCTTATGAGCAGTTCTTC.

The genes are TRBV13 and TRBJ2-5, with D unclear. This CDR3 spans 14 amino acids. Between the trimmed V and J ends, which lost 5 bases and 0 bases, there was a span of 10 bases. In germline, CDR1 is PRHDT, CDR2 FYEKMQ (reference sequence). DNA of the CDR3: TGTGCCAGCAGCGTGGACGAGTACCAAGAGACCCAGTACTTC. It is translated as CASSVDEYQETQYF.

This clonotype was detected a few times. The chain is built from TRBV7-2 and TRBJ2-1; D possibly corresponds to TRBD1 (6 bases). Germline V gene lookup returns CDR1 SGHTA and CDR2 FQGNSA. Trimming removed 3 bases at V and 10 bases at J, with 22 bases between. The CDR3 sequence is 16 residues long. The CDR3, as DNA: TGTGCCAGCAGCTTCGGGACAAGTCTGCAAGCAGAAGAGCAGTTCTTC. It specifies CASSFGTSLQAEEQFF.

To note about this clonotype: An end of the junction does not agree with germline; a read error may underlie this. The chain recombines TRBV3-1 with TRBJ2-2; D is undetermined. The CDR3 totals 13 residues. Per germline, CDR1 LGHDT and CDR2 YNNKEL (reference sequence). The CDR3: CSSSQDWDGELFF. In DNA form, the CDR3 reads TGTTCCAGCAGCCAAGATTGGGACGGGGAGCTGTTTTTT.

This clonotype was observed a few times. The chain couples TRBV7-2 to TRBJ2-1, with TRBD2 identical over 14 bases. This CDR3 contains 17 residues. CDR1 is SGHTA and CDR2 is FQGNSA in the germline V gene. V lost 1 base and J lost 2; bases outside the gene matches: 1. CDR3 region: CASSLGGLAGAYNEQFF. The CDR3 region has the DNA TGTGCCAGCAGCTTAGGGGGACTAGCGGGGGCCTACAATGAGCAGTTCTTC.